The 19 T cell receptor beta chains presented below share a single source sample, sequenced in a study of cytomegalovirus exposure and HLA in healthy donors. 60 Vbeta and 13 Jbeta primers were used in PCR. Data came from immunoSEQ multiplex PCR; TCRdb stores just in-frame clones and leaves some out. The table records about 110,000 clones, over 70% of them present only once. Sequenced sample: PBMCs. The receptors stem from a male donor in good health and CMV-seropositive.

The V gene is TRBV4-1, the J gene TRBJ1-1, with 9 bases fitting TRBD1. V lost 1 base to trimming and J lost 3 bases; unmatched junction nucleotides: 6. Germline V lookup: CDR1 MGHRA, CDR2 YSYEKL. The CDR3 length is 16 residues. The CDR3 here is CASSQGGTGKYTEAFF. CDR3 in DNA: TGCGCCAGCAGCCAAGGTGGGACAGGGAAGTACACTGAAGCTTTCTTT.

The rearrangement joins TRBV9 to TRBJ1-1, with no clear D. Germline assignment: CDR1 SGDLS and CDR2 YYNGEE. V was clipped by 0 bases and J by 4 bases, with 10 bases between them. The CDR3 runs 14 residues. The CDR3, as DNA: TGTGCCAGCAGCGTAGGCCCAGAAATCACTGAAGCTTTCTTT. Translating gives CASSVGPEITEAFF.

This chain uses TRBV19 with TRBJ1-1; 7 nucleotides align to TRBD1. Germline V gives CDR1 LNHDA, CDR2 SQIVND (reference sequence). CDR3 length: 13 amino acids. J was trimmed by 4 bases and V by 9 bases; bases with no gene match: 8. The CDR3, as DNA: TGTGCCAGAAGCATCGACAGGGTCACTGAAGCTTTCTTT. It specifies CARSIDRVTEAFF. Based on the CDR3 plus reference TRBV19 and TRBJ1-1, the full variable domain is DGGITQSPKYLFRKEGQNVTLSCEQNLNHDAMYWYRQDPGQGLRLIYYSQIVNDFQKGDIAEGYSVSREKKESFPLTVTSAQKNPTAFYLCARSIDRVTEAFFGQGTRLTVV.

This chain connects TRBV4-3 to TRBJ1-2; 7 bases are a match to TRBD1. Germline V gene sequence: CDR1 LGHNA, CDR2 YSLEER. The CDR3 runs to 15 residues. J lost 0 bases, V lost 4 bases, and 5 bases had no gene match. CDR3 sequence reads: CASSRNRGANYGYTF. The CDR3 DNA is TGCGCCAGCAGCCGAAACAGGGGAGCTAACTATGGCTACACCTTC.

The DNA for the CDR3 is TGTGCCAGCAGTTTAGGTCTTTCGGGGGGCACCGGGGAGCTGTTTTTT. Translating it yields CASSLGLSGGTGELFF. The chain combines TRBV28 with TRBJ2-2; 7 positions match TRBD2. J was trimmed by 4 bases and V by 2 bases; bases with no gene match: 7. The CDR3 is 16 residues long. In germline, CDR1 is MDHEN, CDR2 SYDVKM.

This clone was detected only a few times. V is TRBV4-3 and J is TRBJ1-2; TRBD1 might be the D (5 bases). In germline, CDR1 is LGHNA, CDR2 YSLEER. V gave up 1 base and J gave up 4 bases, with 16 bases separating them. CDR3 length equals 16 residues. The CDR3 sequence: CASSQADSLDPYGYTF. The CDR3 region has the DNA TGCGCCAGCAGCCAAGCAGACAGTTTAGATCCCTATGGCTACACCTTC.

The chain employs TRBV5-4 and TRBJ1-1; a weak D match, TRBD1 (5 bases). Germline CDR1 SGHNT, CDR2 YYREEE (reference sequence). The V and J ends lost 1 base and 4 bases respectively, with 11 bases between them. CDR3 length: 14 residues. CDR3 amino acids: CASSLLGVRTEAFF. The DNA of the CDR3 is TGTGCCAGCAGCTTGTTAGGGGTTCGCACTGAAGCTTTCTTT.

This clone was picked up a small number of times. The genes are TRBV7-9 and TRBJ1-1, with 9 bases lining up with TRBD1. Trimming removed 5 bases from V and 0 bases from J; junction bases left unmatched: 7. There are 16 residues in the CDR3. Germline V CDR1 and CDR2: SEHNR, FQNEAQ (reference sequence). CDR3 nucleotide sequence: TGTGCCAGCAGCCTGGGGACAGGGAGCATGAACACTGAAGCTTTCTTT. Residues: CASSLGTGSMNTEAFF.

J is TRBJ1-1 and V is TRBV19; D might be TRBD1 (6 bases). Trimming took 7 bases from V and 0 from J, leaving 15 bases between them. CDR1 and CDR2 (germline): LNHDA, SQIVND (reference sequence). The CDR3 spans 15 residues. This chain's CDR3 is CASTAWTVMNTEAFF. In DNA, the CDR3 is TGTGCCAGTACGGCCTGGACAGTTATGAACACTGAAGCTTTCTTT.

Here the CDR3 DNA reads TGTGCCAGCAAAAGCATGGGGGAGGCTGGGGCCAACGTCCTGACTTTC. This translates into CASKSMGEAGANVLTF. The V call is TRBV28, the J call TRBJ2-6, with D perhaps matching TRBD2 (6 bases). The CDR3 contains 16 residues. The germline CDR1 and CDR2 sequences are MDHEN and SYDVKM. V dropped 7 bases and J dropped 2 bases, with 15 bases sitting between them.

V and J are TRBV7-3 and TRBJ2-3; possible D gene TRBD2, 6 bases. CDR1 SGHTA and CDR2 FQGTGA come from the germline V gene. V lost 5 bases and J lost 0, with 15 bases in between. The CDR3 runs 16 residues. In DNA, the CDR3 is TGTGCCAGCAGCCCACTAGGAGGGGTAAGCACAGATACGCAGTATTTT. It translates to CASSPLGGVSTDTQYF. The entire variable domain, with the rest obtained from reference TRBV7-3 and TRBJ2-3, is as follows: GAGVSQTPSNKVTEKGKYVELRCDPISGHTALYWYRQSLGQGPEFLIYFQGTGAADDSGLPNDRFFAVRPEGSVSTLKIQRTERGDSAVYLCASSPLGGVSTDTQYFGPGTRLTVL.

This clone showed up just a few times. The V call is TRBV6-5, the J call TRBJ1-3, with 7 positions matching TRBD1. The germline V gene has CDR1 MNHEY and CDR2 SVGAGI. Trimming at V came to 6 bases and at J to 7 bases, leaving 12 bases not matched to a gene. The CDR3 sequence is 15 residues long. The CDR3 DNA reads as TGTGCCAGCAGCCCAGACAGGGTCCGTCCCAACACCATATATTTT. Translating it yields CASSPDRVRPNTIYF.

The chain combines TRBV29-1 with TRBJ2-7, with D possibly TRBD2 on 6 matching bases. The CDR3 runs 16 residues. With 1 base removed from V and 1 base from J, the gap between germline ends came to 17 bases. Germline values: CDR1 SQVTM, CDR2 ANQGSEA. The CDR3 DNA follows: TGCAGCGTTGAAGCCATAACGGGAGAGATTTCCTACGAGCAGTACTTC. Translating gives CSVEAITGEISYEQYF.

The chain joins TRBV5-1 to TRBJ1-2; tentative D call: TRBD1 (5 bases). There are 13 residues in the CDR3. The V gene lost 4 bases and the J gene lost 3 bases, with 10 bases spanning the gap. Germline CDR1 and CDR2: SGHRS and YFSETQ. For the CDR3, the DNA is TGCGCCAGCAGCCCGACAGTGGACTATGGCTACACCTTC. Translating it yields CASSPTVDYGYTF. The variable domain in full, completed from reference TRBV5-1 and TRBJ1-2, reads KAGVTQTPRYLIKTRGQQVTLSCSPISGHRSVSWYQQTPGQGLQFLFEYFSETQRNKGNFPGRFSGRQFSNSRSEMNVSTLELGDSALYLCASSPTVDYGYTFGSGTRLTVV.

This chain links TRBV27 with TRBJ2-1; 7 nucleotides agree with TRBD2. J lost 4 bases, V lost 1 base, and 7 bases had no gene match. The germline V gene encodes CDR1 MNHEY and CDR2 SMNVEV (reference sequence). The CDR3 extends over 16 amino acids. CDR3 loop: CASSLYFREAYNEQFF. The CDR3 nucleotides are TGTGCCAGCAGTTTATATTTCCGGGAGGCATACAATGAGCAGTTCTTC.

This clone showed up just a few times. This chain joins TRBV28 and TRBJ2-7; 9 bases fit TRBD1. The CDR3 totals 13 residues. CDR1 and CDR2 (germline): MDHEN, SYDVKM. After removal of 6 bases from V and 3 bases from J, the junction contained 3 bases not matched to a gene. The CDR3, as DNA: TGTGCCAGCAGACTGGACAGGGGCTACGAGCAGTACTTC. It specifies CASRLDRGYEQYF.

This clone is a singleton in its sample. The V call is TRBV30, the J call TRBJ2-7; TRBD1 matches 11 bases. Germline lookup yields CDR1 GTSNPN and CDR2 SVGIG (reference sequence). The ends lost 2 bases at V and 3 bases at J; junction bases unmatched: 3. The CDR3 is made up of 14 amino acids. This CDR3 reads CAWSPGTGGYEQYF. CDR3 DNA sequence: TGTGCCTGGAGTCCTGGGACAGGGGGCTACGAGCAGTACTTC.

The chain uses TRBV28 and TRBJ2-7, with D possibly matching TRBD2 (7 bases). Germline V lookup: CDR1 MDHEN, CDR2 SYDVKM. V dropped 7 bases and J dropped 4 bases, with 17 bases sitting between them. The CDR3 consists of 14 residues. CDR3 amino acids: CASNLGGAVYEQYF. CDR3 bases: TGTGCCAGCAACCTAGGGGGGGCTGTTTACGAGCAGTACTTC.

The chain combines TRBV19 with TRBJ1-1; D gene unclear. CDR3 length: 13 residues. The germline CDR1 and CDR2 sequences are LNHDA and SQIVND (reference sequence). Trimming removed 6 bases from V and 3 bases from J, with 11 bases in between. In DNA, the CDR3 is TGTGCCAGTAGAATTCATCCGGACACTGAAGCTTTCTTT. Its protein is CASRIHPDTEAFF.